This T cell receptor (beta chain) was captured in a study of blood T cells in healthy people across ages. The ends lost 5 bases at V and 4 bases at J; junction bases unmatched: 12. In germline, CDR1 is MDHEN, CDR2 SYDVKM. The CDR3 totals 16 residues. Isolation yielded PBMCs, at least 6 million per sample, in every case. It was with a sample-barcoded 5' primer and a J-beta primer mix that a second PCR of roughly 7 to 12 cycles was run. A single record per CDR3 protein comes from TCRdb applying MiXCR to the 5' RACE reads. The sample carries 700,000 or so distinct CDR3 sequences, 35% to 50% recorded once. This clonotype was recorded many times.

This chain connects TRBV28 to TRBJ2-5; 8 bases match TRBD1. This clonotype was obtained from an older man in good health. Material: blood. CDR3 nucleotides: TGTGCCAGCAGTGATAGGACAGGGTCGGTATTAGAGACCCAGTACTTC. Amino acids: CASSDRTGSVLETQYF. Full variable domain (remainder filled in from reference TRBV28 and TRBJ2-5): DVKVTQSSRYLVKRTGEKVFLECVQDMDHENMFWYRQDPGLGLRLIYFSYDVKMKEKGDIPEGYSVSREKKERFSLILESASTNQTSMYLCASSDRTGSVLETQYFGPGTRLLVL.